The 22 T cell receptor beta chains below all came from one sample that was sequenced in a study of shared clonotypes between healthy human individuals. TCRdb keeps only in-frame clones here, not all; method: immunoSEQ multiplex PCR. This sample has some 1,900,000 clones; roughly 94% occur once, and the top ten carry approximately 1%. CD45RO-negative CD8 cells positively selected for CCR7 made up the naive population, which excluded terminally differentiated effector memory CD45RA+ cells. Specimen: naive CD8+ T cells sorted from blood. These receptors all stem from a man aged 18 to 30 in good health.

A note on this clone: An end of the junction does not agree with germline; a read error may underlie this. This chain connects TRBV7-7 to TRBJ2-2; D is unresolved. The length of the CDR3 is 13 residues. CDR1 and CDR2 (germline): SSHAT, FNYEAQ (reference sequence). This CDR3 reads CASSLRDTGELFF. The CDR3 DNA follows: TGTGCTAGCAGCCTACGGGACACCGGGGAGCTGTTTTTT.

Details on this clone: The sample holds other DNA sequences that translate to the same CDR3. The V call is TRBV18, the J call TRBJ2-2; D is unresolved. The germline V gene encodes CDR1 KGHSH and CDR2 LQKENI. Trimming stripped 6 bases from V and 3 bases from J, with 2 bases between. The CDR3 has 11 residues. The CDR3 loop reads CASSYTGELFF. CDR3 sequence (DNA): TGTGCCAGCTCGTACACCGGGGAGCTGTTTTTT.

In regard to this clone: Other DNA variants within this sample encode the same CDR3. The rearrangement uses TRBV7-9 and TRBJ2-7, with no clear D. The length of the CDR3 is 13 residues. Trimming removed 3 bases at V and 1 base at J, with 7 bases between. CDR1 is SEHNR and CDR2 is FQNEAQ in the germline V gene (reference sequence). DNA of the CDR3: TGTGCCAGCAGCTTCGGTGAATCCTACGAGCAGTACTTC. It translates to CASSFGESYEQYF.

Here the CDR3 reads CASSPPPGQADQETQYF. CDR3 bases: TGTGCCAGCTCACCACCTCCGGGACAGGCCGATCAAGAGACCCAGTACTTC. The chain combines TRBV18 with TRBJ2-5, with 8 nucleotides matching TRBD1. The ends lost 0 bases at V and 2 bases at J; junction bases unmatched: 8. This CDR3 has 17 residues. Germline V CDR1 and CDR2: KGHSH, LQKENI.

J is TRBJ2-7 and V is TRBV6-6; TRBD2 agrees at 8 bases. Germline V gene sequence: CDR1 MNHNY, CDR2 SVGAGI (reference sequence). V gave up 6 bases and J gave up 6 bases; unmatched junction bases: 13. The CDR3 totals 15 residues. The CDR3 bases are TGTGCCAGCAGCCCGGGGGCGGGAGGAGCTATCGAGCAGTACTTC. This encodes CASSPGAGGAIEQYF.

V and J are TRBV7-2 and TRBJ2-7, with 11 bases fitting TRBD1. With V trimmed by 5 bases and J by 2 bases, 11 bases remained unmatched. CDR3 size: 17 residues. The germline V gene has CDR1 SGHTA and CDR2 FQGNSA. The CDR3 here is CASSPTPPGQGAYEQYF. The CDR3 DNA is TGTGCCAGCAGCCCGACCCCACCGGGACAGGGGGCCTACGAGCAGTACTTC.

The chain recombines TRBV30 with TRBJ1-3, with TRBD1 as a possible D gene (5 bases). The CDR3 extends over 14 amino acids. With 0 bases removed from V and 2 bases from J, the gap between germline ends came to 8 bases. CDR1 GTSNPN and CDR2 SVGIG come from the germline V gene (reference sequence). This chain's CDR3 is CAWSVPGAGNTIYF. In nucleotides, the CDR3 is TGTGCCTGGAGTGTACCGGGGGCTGGAAACACCATATATTTT.

The gene calls are TRBV2 and TRBJ2-2, with 9 bases identical to TRBD2. CDR3 length equals 13 residues. Per germline, CDR1 SNHLY and CDR2 FYNNEI. V was clipped by 9 bases and J by 4 bases; unmatched bases: 3. CDR3 sequence (DNA): TGTGCCAGGGGACTAGCCCCCACCGGGGAGCTGTTTTTT. It specifies CARGLAPTGELFF.

This rearrangement joins TRBV27 to TRBJ2-1; TRBD1 matches at 9 bases. The V gene's germline CDR1 is MNHEY and CDR2 SMNVEV (reference sequence). The CDR3 is made up of 13 amino acids. J lost 4 bases, V lost 5 bases, and 0 bases had no gene match. As DNA, the CDR3 is TGTGCCAGCAGTGACAGGGGGTACAATGAGCAGTTCTTC. It encodes CASSDRGYNEQFF.

This chain uses TRBV29-1 with TRBJ2-5, with TRBD1 matching 7 bases. The tail of the sequence fits TRBJ2-7 better, so the J call may be wrong. CDR1 SQVTM and CDR2 ANQGSEA come from the germline V gene. The length of the CDR3 is 13 residues. The CDR3 DNA is TGCAGCGTCTTTACGGGACAGTACTACGAGCAGTACTTC. It translates to CSVFTGQYYEQYF.

A word on this clone: The sample holds other DNA sequences that translate to the same CDR3. The rearrangement joins TRBV27 to TRBJ2-3, with D unclear. Trimming left V 0 bases short and J 4 bases short, with 2 bases between. This CDR3 is 12 amino acids long. Germline V lookup: CDR1 MNHEY, CDR2 SMNVEV (reference sequence). The CDR3 DNA is TGTGCCAGCAGTTTATCCCCAGATACGCAGTATTTT. It specifies CASSLSPDTQYF.

CDR3 sequence reads: CASSQDGTGYGYTF. DNA of the CDR3: TGCGCCAGCAGCCAAGATGGGACAGGGTATGGCTACACCTTC. The V gene is TRBV4-3, the J gene TRBJ1-2; 9 bases agree with TRBD1. This CDR3 contains 14 residues. Germline trimming cut 0 bases from V and 5 bases from J; bases unmatched to any gene: 1. Germline CDR1 is LGHNA and CDR2 is YSLEER.

V usage is TRBV7-3 and J usage is TRBJ1-2; the D gene is possibly TRBD1 (6 bases). CDR1 and CDR2 (germline): SGHTA, FQGTGA. The CDR3 totals 13 residues. The V and J ends lost 5 bases and 4 bases respectively, with 11 bases between them. CDR3 DNA: TGTGCCAGCAGCCTACAGGGAGGCTATGGCTACACCTTC. This translates into CASSLQGGYGYTF. Complete variable domain (other parts from reference TRBV7-3 and TRBJ1-2): GAGVSQTPSNKVTEKGKYVELRCDPISGHTALYWYRQSLGQGPEFLIYFQGTGAADDSGLPNDRFFAVRPEGSVSTLKIQRTERGDSAVYLCASSLQGGYGYTFGSGTRLTVV.

This clone was recorded once. V gene TRBV2 combines with J gene TRBJ2-7; the match to TRBD1 covers 7 bases. The germline CDR1 and CDR2 sequences are SNHLY and FYNNEI. V was pared by 10 bases and J by 7 bases, with 16 bases of the junction left unmatched. The CDR3 is 14 residues long. The chain's CDR3 is CAIIRTGAVGEQYF. The DNA of the CDR3 is TGTGCCATAATACGGACAGGTGCGGTAGGTGAGCAGTACTTC.

The CDR3 DNA reads TGCGCCAGCAGCCCCCGACGGGGGGCAGTCGACGAGCAGTACTTC. Translation: CASSPRRGAVDEQYF. The chain has TRBV4-1 and TRBJ2-7, with a tentative D call TRBD2 (7 bases). Germline V gene sequence: CDR1 MGHRA, CDR2 YSYEKL. V was pared by 4 bases and J by 5 bases, with 18 bases between. This CDR3 contains 15 residues.

The V call is TRBV7-9, the J call TRBJ1-2, with TRBD1 as a possible D gene (5 bases). The V end was cut by 3 bases, the J end by 3 bases, with 17 bases between. Germline V gene lookup returns CDR1 SEHNR and CDR2 FQNEAQ (reference sequence). CDR3 length: 16 amino acids. The CDR3 reads CASSLVGDPSDYGYTF. CDR3 in DNA: TGTGCCAGCAGCTTGGTCGGGGACCCCTCTGACTATGGCTACACCTTC.

The rearrangement uses TRBV6-5 and TRBJ2-3; unclear D gene. Germline lookup yields CDR1 MNHEY and CDR2 SVGAGI. This CDR3 has 15 residues. Trimming shortened V by 1 base and J by 4 bases, and 12 bases separated the two germline ends. The CDR3 DNA follows: TGTGCCAGCAGTTACTTCCGCTCCTCCCCAGATACGCAGTATTTT. Protein: CASSYFRSSPDTQYF.

The gene calls are TRBV6-5 and TRBJ2-7, with TRBD1 as a possible D gene (6 bases). CDR3 length: 14 amino acids. V was shortened by 4 bases and J by 0 bases, with 10 bases between the two germline ends. The germline CDR1 and CDR2 sequences are MNHEY and SVGAGI. The CDR3 loop reads CASSWTVSSYEQYF. The DNA of the CDR3 is TGTGCCAGCAGTTGGACAGTGAGCTCCTACGAGCAGTACTTC.

The J gene is TRBJ2-7, the V gene TRBV19, with D perhaps given as TRBD1 or TRBD2 (6 bases each). The CDR3 runs 15 residues. The V end lost 5 bases, the J end lost 0 bases, and 14 bases lay between the germline ends. The V gene's germline CDR1 is LNHDA and CDR2 SQIVND (reference sequence). CDR3 region: CASSAGHQGSYEQYF. Written as DNA, the CDR3 is TGTGCCAGTAGTGCGGGACACCAGGGCTCCTACGAGCAGTACTTC.

A note on this clone: Other DNA sequences in the same sample also yield this CDR3. The V and J genes are TRBV29-1 and TRBJ2-7; D is uncertain. The CDR3 length is 12 residues. Trimming removed 3 bases from V and 0 bases from J, with 6 bases in between. Per the germline V gene, CDR1 is SQVTM and CDR2 is ANQGSEA. In DNA form, the CDR3 reads TGCAGCGTTGAGGAGAACTCCTACGAGCAGTACTTC. It specifies CSVEENSYEQYF.

The chain couples TRBV6-5 to TRBJ2-3; no reliable D call. The CDR3 has 15 residues. CDR1 MNHEY and CDR2 SVGAGI come from the germline V gene. Trimming pared 3 bases from V and 0 bases from J, leaving 10 bases between. The CDR3 region is CASSYFSGSTDTQYF. The CDR3 nucleotides read TGTGCCAGCAGTTATTTCTCTGGAAGCACAGATACGCAGTATTTT.

The rearrangement uses TRBV7-9 and TRBJ1-4; the D gene is possibly TRBD1 (6 bases). The CDR3 has 14 residues. The V gene lost 3 bases and the J gene lost 4 bases, with 9 bases spanning the gap. The germline gives CDR1 SEHNR, CDR2 FQNEAQ (reference sequence). Written as DNA, the CDR3 is TGTGCCAGCAGCTTCACGGACAGTAATGAAAAACTGTTTTTT. Amino acids: CASSFTDSNEKLFF.